Following are 3 T cell receptor beta chains from one sample sequenced in a study of cytomegalovirus exposure and HLA in healthy donors. The primer mix had 60 Vbeta and 13 Jbeta primers. Sequenced by immunoSEQ multiplex PCR; TCRdb stores in-frame clones only, minus some. Of around 150,000 clones in the sample, around 80% were seen once. The sequenced material came from PBMCs. These TCRs come from a man aged 18-30 years in good health and CMV-seropositive.

V and J are TRBV6-5 and TRBJ2-5, with TRBD2 matching 10 bases. Germline loops: CDR1 MNHEY, CDR2 SVGAGI. The J segment lost 7 bases and the V segment lost 2 bases, leaving 4 bases of the junction unmatched. The CDR3 consists of 14 residues. This CDR3 is CASSYGTSDGTQYF. The CDR3 nucleotides read TGTGCCAGCAGTTACGGGACTAGCGACGGGACCCAGTACTTC.

The CDR3 bases are TGTGCCAGCAGCTTAGAAGGGGGAGGGGGAGAGACCCAGTACTTC. Translating it yields CASSLEGGGGETQYF. J is TRBJ2-5 and V is TRBV7-9; D is perhaps TRBD2 (7 bases). Per the germline V gene, CDR1 is SEHNR and CDR2 is FQNEAQ (reference sequence). V lost 1 base to trimming and J lost 4 bases, with 13 bases between them. This CDR3 is built from 15 residues.

J is TRBJ1-5 and V is TRBV6-4; 7 bases align to TRBD1. V gave up 4 bases and J gave up 7 bases; unmatched junction bases: 10. Per germline, CDR1 MRHNA and CDR2 SNTAGT. The CDR3 contains 15 residues. The DNA for the CDR3 is TGTGCCAGCAGTGTCTGGACAGGTGGCCACCAGCCCCAGCATTTT. Its protein product is CASSVWTGGHQPQHF.